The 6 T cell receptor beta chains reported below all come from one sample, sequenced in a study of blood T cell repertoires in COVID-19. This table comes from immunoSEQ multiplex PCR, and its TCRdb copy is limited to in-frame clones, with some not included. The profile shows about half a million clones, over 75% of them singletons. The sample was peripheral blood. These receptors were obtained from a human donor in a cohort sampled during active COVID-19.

CDR3 DNA: TGTGCCTGGAGTATGGGCCCCGGATCGCAGTACTTC. It yields the protein CAWSMGPGSQYF. V usage is TRBV30 and J usage is TRBJ2-7; no reliable D call. The V end lost 2 bases, the J end lost 9 bases, and 14 bases lay between the germline ends. Looked up from germline, CDR1 is GTSNPN and CDR2 is SVGIG (reference sequence). The CDR3 contains 12 residues.

CDR3 nucleotide sequence: TGTGCCAGCAGCCAACAGGGGATTAATGAAAAACTGTTTTTT. It yields the protein CASSQQGINEKLFF. The chain joins TRBV9 to TRBJ1-4, with 7 bases identical to TRBD1. In germline, CDR1 is SGDLS, CDR2 YYNGEE. This CDR3 is built from 14 residues. V gave up 4 bases and J gave up 4 bases; unmatched junction bases: 4.

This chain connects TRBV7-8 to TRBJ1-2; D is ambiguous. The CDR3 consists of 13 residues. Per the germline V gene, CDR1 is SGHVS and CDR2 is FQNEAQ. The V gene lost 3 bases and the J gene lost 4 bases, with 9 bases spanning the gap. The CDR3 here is CASSLRELYGYTF. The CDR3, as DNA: TGTGCCAGCAGCTTGAGGGAACTCTATGGCTACACCTTC.

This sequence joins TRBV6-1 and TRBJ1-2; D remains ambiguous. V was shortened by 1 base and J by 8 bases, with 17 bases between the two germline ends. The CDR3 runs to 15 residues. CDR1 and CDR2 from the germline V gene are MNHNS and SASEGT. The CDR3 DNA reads TGTGCCAGCAGTGAAGTAATCGGGGTGGTTGAGGGCTACACCTTC. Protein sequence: CASSEVIGVVEGYTF.

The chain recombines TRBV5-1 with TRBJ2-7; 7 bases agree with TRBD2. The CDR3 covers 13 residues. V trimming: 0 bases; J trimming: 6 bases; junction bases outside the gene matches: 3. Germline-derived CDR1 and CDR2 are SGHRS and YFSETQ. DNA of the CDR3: TGCGCCAGCAGCTTGGGAGCGGGACTCGAGCAGTACTTC. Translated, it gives CASSLGAGLEQYF.

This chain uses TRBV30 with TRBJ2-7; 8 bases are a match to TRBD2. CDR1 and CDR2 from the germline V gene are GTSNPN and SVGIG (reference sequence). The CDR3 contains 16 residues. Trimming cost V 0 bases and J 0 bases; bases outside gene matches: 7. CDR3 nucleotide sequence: TGTGCCTGGAGTGTACATCAGCGGGGGAGCTCCTACGAGCAGTACTTC. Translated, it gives CAWSVHQRGSSYEQYF. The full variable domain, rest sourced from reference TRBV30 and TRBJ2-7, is SQTIHQWPATLVQPVGSPLSLECTVEGTSNPNLYWYRQAAGRGLQLLFYSVGIGQISSEVPQNLSASRPQDRQFILSSKKLLLSDSGFYLCAWSVHQRGSSYEQYFGPGTRLTVT.